This T cell receptor beta chain originates from a study of blood T cells in healthy people across ages. General study results and limits: Age showed a roughly linear inverse relationship with TCR beta diversity per million T cells. PBMC samples, being unsorted, prevented any conclusive comparison of naive and antigen-experienced cells.

A second about 7 to 11 cycle PCR used barcoded and J-beta primers. TCRdb re-derived calls from the 5' RACE reads in MiXCR, one entry per CDR3 protein. The profile shows about 680,000 distinct CDR3 sequences, 49% of them singletons. This CDR3 has 16 residues. The germline CDR1 and CDR2 sequences are SGHTA and FQGNSA. The V and J ends lost 1 base and 5 bases respectively, with 12 bases between them. Comment on this clonotype: As yet, its antigen is unknown.

This TCR was recovered from a woman aged 55-69 years in good health. Input material: blood. The gene calls are TRBV7-2 and TRBJ1-6; no firm D call. In DNA, the CDR3 is TGTGCCAGCAGCTTAGTCGCAAACTCGGATAATTCACCCCTCCACTTT. Translation gives CASSLVANSDNSPLHF.